These 15 T cell receptor beta chains originate from one sample sequenced in a study of shared clonotypes between healthy human individuals. This table comes from immunoSEQ multiplex PCR, and its TCRdb copy is limited to in-frame clones, with some not included. This sample has about 2.4 million clones, with over 85% found just once. The sequenced sample was naive CD4+ T cells from PBMCs. Noted subset: CD45RA+ positively selected. The receptor set was obtained from a young man in good health. Some clones in this sample may be carry-over from other donors' samples.

The chain links TRBV6-6 to TRBJ2-3; TRBD1 is a possible D gene (6 bases). V was clipped by 7 bases and J by 1 base, with 15 bases between them. The CDR3 has 15 amino acids. The germline V gene has CDR1 MNHNY and CDR2 SVGAGI (reference sequence). The CDR3 DNA sequence: TGTGCCAGCACCGAGAACAGGGCAGGCACAGATACGCAGTATTTT. This sequence encodes CASTENRAGTDTQYF.

The J gene is TRBJ1-1, the V gene TRBV6-6, with D possibly being TRBD1 (5 bases). V was clipped by 4 bases and J by 0 bases, with 9 bases between them. Germline-derived CDR1 and CDR2 are MNHNY and SVGAGI (reference sequence). The length of the CDR3 is 14 residues. The CDR3 loop reads CASSLDTMNTEAFF. The CDR3 DNA is TGTGCCAGCAGTTTGGACACAATGAACACTGAAGCTTTCTTT.

As for this clone: This sample also contains other DNA sequences that code for the same CDR3. This rearrangement joins TRBV5-1 to TRBJ2-7; a weak D match, TRBD2 (6 bases). Trimming took off 0 bases at V and 2 bases at J, with 9 bases between the two ends. Per germline, CDR1 SGHRS and CDR2 YFSETQ. The CDR3 length is 14 residues. CDR3 loop: CASSLGGGTYEQYF. In DNA, the CDR3 is TGCGCCAGCAGCTTGGGTGGAGGGACCTACGAGCAGTACTTC.

The V gene is TRBV18, the J gene TRBJ1-2; D remains ambiguous. The CDR3 loop spans 16 amino acids. Germline CDR1 and CDR2: KGHSH and LQKENI. V was cut by 0 bases and J by 3 bases, with 14 bases left in between. CDR3: CASSPPGAESDYGYTF. The DNA of the CDR3 is TGTGCCAGCTCACCACCGGGAGCCGAATCCGACTATGGCTACACCTTC.

V and J are TRBV7-2 and TRBJ1-2; D unresolved. This CDR3 has 12 amino acids. Deletions cut 5 bases from V and 7 bases from J, with 11 bases between. The germline CDR1 and CDR2 sequences are SGHTA and FQGNSA. CDR3 in DNA: TGTGCCAGCAGCACACCCTTAGGTGGCTACACCTTC. This translates into CASSTPLGGYTF.

The chain couples TRBV28 to TRBJ1-1; D uncertain. Trimming left V 11 bases short and J 5 bases short, with 15 bases between. Germline V gene sequence: CDR1 MDHEN, CDR2 SYDVKM. The CDR3 sequence is 12 residues long. CDR3 nucleotides: TGTGCCGCTCTGGCGGTCGCAACTGAAGCTTTCTTT. It yields the protein CAALAVATEAFF.

The chain is built from TRBV19 and TRBJ1-2; 10 positions match TRBD1. J lost 6 bases, V lost 5 bases, and 6 bases had no gene match. The CDR3 sequence is 14 residues long. Germline lookup yields CDR1 LNHDA and CDR2 SQIVND (reference sequence). CDR3 DNA: TGTGCCAGTAGTCTCCGGGACAGGGGAGATGGCTACACCTTC. As protein: CASSLRDRGDGYTF. Drawing the rest from reference TRBV19 and TRBJ1-2, the complete variable domain is DGGITQSPKYLFRKEGQNVTLSCEQNLNHDAMYWYRQDPGQGLRLIYYSQIVNDFQKGDIAEGYSVSREKKESFPLTVTSAQKNPTAFYLCASSLRDRGDGYTFGSGTRLTVV.

The J gene is TRBJ1-2, the V gene TRBV5-4, with D uncertain. Trimming stripped 3 bases from V and 5 bases from J, with 5 bases between. The CDR3 is 11 residues long. CDR1 is SGHNT and CDR2 is YYREEE in the germline V gene (reference sequence). The CDR3 coding sequence is TGTGCCAGCAGCTCTCGTTATGGCTACACCTTC. The encoded protein is CASSSRYGYTF.

A single count supports this clone. V is TRBV5-6 and J is TRBJ1-2; perhaps TRBD1 as D (5 bases). The V end was cut by 4 bases, the J end by 4 bases, with 17 bases between. There are 15 residues in the CDR3. Germline lookup yields CDR1 SGHDT and CDR2 YYEEEE. The CDR3 reads CASSPFRVGGYGYTF. CDR3 bases: TGTGCCAGCAGCCCCTTCCGGGTCGGGGGCTATGGCTACACCTTC.

The count of this clone is one. The chain combines TRBV30 with TRBJ2-6; 9 bases fit TRBD1. Germline V gene data show CDR1 as GTSNPN and CDR2 as SVGIG (reference sequence). The CDR3 sequence is 17 residues long. V lost 2 bases, J lost 0 bases, and 5 bases stayed unmatched. DNA for the CDR3: TGTGCCTGGAGTCGGGACAGGGACAACTCTGGGGCCAACGTCCTGACTTTC. Protein product: CAWSRDRDNSGANVLTF.

The chain couples TRBV27 to TRBJ2-5, with D maybe TRBD2 (5 bases). The CDR3 runs 13 residues. V was trimmed by 5 bases and J by 4 bases, leaving 11 bases between them. Germline V gene data show CDR1 as MNHEY and CDR2 as SMNVEV (reference sequence). The CDR3 bases are TGTGCCAGCAGTAAACGGGCGGGAGAGACCCAGTACTTC. Translation gives CASSKRAGETQYF.

Only one count was recorded for this clone. V usage is TRBV6-1 and J usage is TRBJ2-5; D is undetermined. V was cut by 3 bases and J by 4 bases, with 18 bases left in between. In germline, CDR1 is MNHNS, CDR2 SASEGT. The CDR3 contains 16 residues. CDR3 residues: CASSEGASINGETQYF. DNA of the CDR3: TGTGCCAGCAGTGAGGGTGCGTCAATAAACGGAGAGACCCAGTACTTC.

The chain combines TRBV18 with TRBJ2-1; D ambiguous. Germline V CDR1 and CDR2: KGHSH, LQKENI. With 5 bases removed from V and 5 bases from J, the gap between germline ends came to 7 bases. CDR3 size: 12 residues. In DNA, the CDR3 is TGTGCCAGCTCAAGAGGTGACAATGAGCAGTTCTTC. This translates into CASSRGDNEQFF.

This clone has only a few counts. V gene TRBV28 combines with J gene TRBJ1-1, with D uncertain. Trimming took 6 bases from V and 4 from J, leaving 6 bases between them. The CDR3 is 11 amino acids. Germline CDR1 and CDR2: MDHEN and SYDVKM. CDR3 nucleotides: TGTGCCAGCAGGGCCGTCACTGAAGCTTTCTTT. Encoded protein: CASRAVTEAFF.

The CDR3 protein is CASSVHPSTDTQYF. The DNA for the CDR3 is TGTGCCAGCAGCGTGCATCCCAGCACAGATACGCAGTATTTT. V is TRBV9 and J is TRBJ2-3; no reliable D call. The V gene's germline CDR1 is SGDLS and CDR2 YYNGEE. V lost 2 bases to trimming and J lost 0 bases, with 7 bases between them. There are 14 residues in the CDR3.